This T cell receptor beta chain was identified during a study of OX40 agonist ivuxolimab in advanced cancers. Study summary: Averaging about 60 years in age, with a range of about 20 to 90, the cohort was 65% to 85% male. Of the patients, three showed partial responses, one with hepatocellular carcinoma and two with cutaneous melanoma.

With regard to this clone: Its antigen is still unknown.

V lost 6 bases, J lost 5 bases, and 11 bases lay in between. This CDR3 is 12 amino acids long. Germline assignment: CDR1 MDHEN and CDR2 SYDVKM. Clones were read by immunoSEQ multiplex PCR, and TCRdb kept only the in-frame ones, dropping some. The data contain about 52,000 clones, over 85% of them singletons. Study conclusions and caveats: Expanded clones belonging to CD8+ T cells outnumbered, on average, those of CD4+.

The clonotype was recovered from an adult with an advanced solid tumor such as melanoma, head and neck, liver or kidney cancer. The chain combines TRBV28 with TRBJ2-7; no firm D call. The input for sequencing was CD4+ or CD8+ T cells sorted from blood, taken in a trial of the OX40 agonist ivuxolimab. CDR3 protein: CASSHAGDEQYF. In DNA, the CDR3 is TGTGCCAGCAGCCACGCCGGAGACGAGCAGTACTTC.